This TCR beta chain was obtained from a study of T cell responses to AZD1222 COVID-19 vaccine. Using immunoSEQ multiplex PCR, the repertoire was profiled, and TCRdb retains in-frame clones only, with some absent. The repertoire consists of about 100,000 clones, with 85% to 90% occurring once and the leading ten covering around 5.1%. About this clone: Its target is unknown.

Germline-derived CDR1 and CDR2 are LNHDA and SQIVND (reference sequence). The ends lost 7 bases at V and 2 bases at J; junction bases unmatched: 5. The CDR3 runs 15 residues. Points from the study as a whole: After the peak T cell response, and only then, were repertoires sampled. Distributed over spike, vaccine-associated CD4 TCRs predominated at 160-218 and 743-854. Nearly half of spike-specific TCRs reportedly target variant regions that are unmutated in the B.1.351 and B.1.1.7 variants. Clonal diversity may have been underestimated, and the donors were mostly white British, with more females than males.

The receptor was derived from an adult in good health. The chain joins TRBV19 to TRBJ1-4; TRBD1 agrees at 9 bases. Material: peripheral blood, obtained on day 0 of AZD1222 vaccination. The CDR3 DNA sequence: TGTGCCAGTAACAGCGGACAGGGGACTAATGAAAAACTGTTTTTT. Translation: CASNSGQGTNEKLFF.